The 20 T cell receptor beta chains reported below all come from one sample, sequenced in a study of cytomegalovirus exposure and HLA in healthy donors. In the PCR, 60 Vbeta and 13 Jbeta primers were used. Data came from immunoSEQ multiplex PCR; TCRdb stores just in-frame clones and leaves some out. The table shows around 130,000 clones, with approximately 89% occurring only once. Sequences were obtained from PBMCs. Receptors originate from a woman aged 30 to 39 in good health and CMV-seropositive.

The CDR3 DNA reads as TGTGCCAGCAGAGCGGGGCTCACAGATACGCAGTATTTT. Encoded protein: CASRAGLTDTQYF. V is TRBV6-4 and J is TRBJ2-3; TRBD2 matches at 7 bases. With V trimmed by 6 bases and J by 2 bases, 2 bases remained unmatched. The germline gives CDR1 MRHNA, CDR2 SNTAGT. The CDR3 consists of 13 residues.

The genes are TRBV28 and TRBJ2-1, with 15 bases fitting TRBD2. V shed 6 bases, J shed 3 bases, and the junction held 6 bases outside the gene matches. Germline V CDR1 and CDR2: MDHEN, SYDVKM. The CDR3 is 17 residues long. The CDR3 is CASRAGTSGGNYNEQFF. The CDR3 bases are TGTGCCAGCAGGGCAGGGACTAGCGGGGGGAACTACAATGAGCAGTTCTTC.

CDR3: CAWMTGGTEAFF. Written as DNA, the CDR3 is TGTGCCTGGATGACGGGGGGAACTGAAGCTTTCTTT. The chain carries TRBV30 and TRBJ1-1, with a tentative D call TRBD1 (5 bases). V lost 4 bases, J lost 5 bases, and 11 bases lay in between. The CDR3 is 12 residues long. Germline values: CDR1 GTSNPN, CDR2 SVGIG (reference sequence).

In DNA, the CDR3 is TGTGCCAGCACGCGCACCTCTTATATGAACACTGAAGCTTTCTTT. As protein: CASTRTSYMNTEAFF. The chain joins TRBV2 to TRBJ1-1; D uncertain. V was cut by 7 bases and J by 0 bases, with 15 bases left in between. The CDR3 is 15 residues long. Germline V gene data show CDR1 as SNHLY and CDR2 as FYNNEI.

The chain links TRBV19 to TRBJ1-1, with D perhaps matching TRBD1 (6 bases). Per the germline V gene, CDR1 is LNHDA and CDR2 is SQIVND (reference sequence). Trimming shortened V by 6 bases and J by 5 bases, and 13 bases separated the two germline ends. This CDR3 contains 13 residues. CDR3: CASRDRRGTEAFF. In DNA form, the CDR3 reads TGTGCCAGTAGGGACAGACGAGGGACTGAAGCTTTCTTT.

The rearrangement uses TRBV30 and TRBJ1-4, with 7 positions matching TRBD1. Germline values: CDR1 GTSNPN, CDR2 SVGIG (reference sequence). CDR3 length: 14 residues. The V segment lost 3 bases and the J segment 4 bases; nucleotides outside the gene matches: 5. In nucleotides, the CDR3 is TGTGCCTGGAGCGCCGGGACAGTTAATGAAAAACTGTTTTTT. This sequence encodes CAWSAGTVNEKLFF.

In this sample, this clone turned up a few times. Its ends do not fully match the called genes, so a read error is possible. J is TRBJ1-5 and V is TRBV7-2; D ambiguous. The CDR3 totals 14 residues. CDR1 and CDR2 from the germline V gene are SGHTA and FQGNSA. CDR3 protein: CASSIAGSNQPQHF. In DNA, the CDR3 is TGTGCCAGCAGCATAGCCGGGAGCAATCAGCCCCAGCATTTT.

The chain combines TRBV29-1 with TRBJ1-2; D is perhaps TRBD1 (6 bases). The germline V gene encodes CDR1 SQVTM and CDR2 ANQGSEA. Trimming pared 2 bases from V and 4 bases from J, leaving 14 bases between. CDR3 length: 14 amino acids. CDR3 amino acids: CSVELAQGPYGYTF. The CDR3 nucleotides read TGCAGCGTTGAACTCGCTCAGGGGCCCTATGGCTACACCTTC.

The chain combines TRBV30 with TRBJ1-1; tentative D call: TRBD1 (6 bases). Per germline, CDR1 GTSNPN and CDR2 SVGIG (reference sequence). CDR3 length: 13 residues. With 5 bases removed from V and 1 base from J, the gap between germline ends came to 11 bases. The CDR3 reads CAWAGQSNTEAFF. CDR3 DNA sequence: TGTGCCTGGGCCGGACAGTCGAACACTGAAGCTTTCTTT.

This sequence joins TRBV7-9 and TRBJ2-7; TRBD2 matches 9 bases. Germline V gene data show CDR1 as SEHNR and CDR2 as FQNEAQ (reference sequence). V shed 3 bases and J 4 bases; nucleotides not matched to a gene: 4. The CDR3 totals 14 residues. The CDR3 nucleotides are TGTGCCAGCAGCTTCGCGGGAGGGTCATACGAGCAGTACTTC. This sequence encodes CASSFAGGSYEQYF.

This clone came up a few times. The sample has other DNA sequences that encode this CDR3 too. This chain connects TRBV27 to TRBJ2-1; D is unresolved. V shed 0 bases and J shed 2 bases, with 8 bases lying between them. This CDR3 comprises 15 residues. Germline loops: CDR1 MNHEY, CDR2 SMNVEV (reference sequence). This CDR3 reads CASSLSVAPYNEQFF. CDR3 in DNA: TGTGCCAGCAGTTTATCGGTGGCCCCCTACAATGAGCAGTTCTTC.

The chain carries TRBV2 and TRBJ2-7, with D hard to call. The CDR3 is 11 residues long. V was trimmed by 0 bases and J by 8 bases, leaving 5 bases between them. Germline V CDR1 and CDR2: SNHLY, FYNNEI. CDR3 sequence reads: CASSEAAKQYF. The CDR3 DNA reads TGTGCCAGCAGTGAAGCGGCCAAGCAGTACTTC.

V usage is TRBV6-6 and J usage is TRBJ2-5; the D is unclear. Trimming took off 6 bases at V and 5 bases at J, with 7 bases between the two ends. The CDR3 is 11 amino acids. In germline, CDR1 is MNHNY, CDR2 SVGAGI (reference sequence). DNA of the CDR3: TGTGCCAGCAGCGCGATGGAGACCCAGTACTTC. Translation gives CASSAMETQYF.

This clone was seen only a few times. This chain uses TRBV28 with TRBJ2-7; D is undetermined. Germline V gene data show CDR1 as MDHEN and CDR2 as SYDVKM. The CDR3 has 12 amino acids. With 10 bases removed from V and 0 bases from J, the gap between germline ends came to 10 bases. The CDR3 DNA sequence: TGTGCCACCGATAGGAGCTCCTACGAGCAGTACTTC. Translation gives CATDRSSYEQYF. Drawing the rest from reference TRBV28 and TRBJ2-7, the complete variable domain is DVKVTQSSRYLVKRTGEKVFLECVQDMDHENMFWYRQDPGLGLRLIYFSYDVKMKEKGDIPEGYSVSREKKERFSLILESASTNQTSMYLCATDRSSYEQYFGPGTRLTVT.

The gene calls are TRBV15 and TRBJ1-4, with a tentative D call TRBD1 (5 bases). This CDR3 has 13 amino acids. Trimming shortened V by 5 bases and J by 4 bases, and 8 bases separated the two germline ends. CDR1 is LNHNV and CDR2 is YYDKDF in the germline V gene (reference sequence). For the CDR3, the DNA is TGTGCCACCAGCGAACAGGTTAATGAAAAACTGTTTTTT. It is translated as CATSEQVNEKLFF.

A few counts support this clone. The CDR3 sequence is CALGGAGSYNSPLHF. CDR3 in DNA: TGTGCCCTGGGGGGGGCCGGCTCCTATAATTCACCCCTCCACTTT. The chain is built from TRBV21-1 and TRBJ1-6. TRBV21-1 is assigned pseudogene status. This CDR3 comprises 15 residues.

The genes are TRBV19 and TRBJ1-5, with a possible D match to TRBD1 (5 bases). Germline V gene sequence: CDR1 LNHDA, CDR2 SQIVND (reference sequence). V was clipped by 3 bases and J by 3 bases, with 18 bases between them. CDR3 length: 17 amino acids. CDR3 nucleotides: TGTGCCAGTAGTATCGGGCCAGGGAACGAGGTCAATCAGCCCCAGCATTTT. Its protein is CASSIGPGNEVNQPQHF. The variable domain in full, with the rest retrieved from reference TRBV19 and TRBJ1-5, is DGGITQSPKYLFRKEGQNVTLSCEQNLNHDAMYWYRQDPGQGLRLIYYSQIVNDFQKGDIAEGYSVSREKKESFPLTVTSAQKNPTAFYLCASSIGPGNEVNQPQHFGDGTRLSIL.

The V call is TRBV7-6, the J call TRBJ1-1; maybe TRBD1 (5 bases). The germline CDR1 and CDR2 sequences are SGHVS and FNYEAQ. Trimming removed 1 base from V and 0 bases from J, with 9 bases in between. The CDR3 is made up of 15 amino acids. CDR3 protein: CASSLGGVMNTEAFF. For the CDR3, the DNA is TGTGCCAGCAGCTTAGGGGGCGTAATGAACACTGAAGCTTTCTTT.

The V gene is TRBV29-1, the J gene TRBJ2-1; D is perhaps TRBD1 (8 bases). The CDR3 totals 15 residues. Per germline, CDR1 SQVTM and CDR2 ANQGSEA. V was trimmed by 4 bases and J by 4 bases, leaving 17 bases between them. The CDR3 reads CSVGRTGRGYNEQFF. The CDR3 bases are TGCAGCGTTGGTAGGACAGGGAGGGGATACAATGAGCAGTTCTTC.

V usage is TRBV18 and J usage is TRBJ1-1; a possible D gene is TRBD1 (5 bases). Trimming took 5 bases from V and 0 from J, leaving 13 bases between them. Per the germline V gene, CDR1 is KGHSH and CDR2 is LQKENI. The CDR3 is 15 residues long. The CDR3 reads CASSAGMNMNTEAFF. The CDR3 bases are TGTGCCAGCTCAGCAGGGATGAACATGAACACTGAAGCTTTCTTT. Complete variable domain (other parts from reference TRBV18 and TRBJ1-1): NAGVMQNPRHLVRRRGQEARLRCSPMKGHSHVYWYRQLPEEGLKFMVYLQKENIIDESGMPKERFSAEFPKEGPSILRIQQVVRGDSAAYFCASSAGMNMNTEAFFGQGTRLTVV.